In this sample, the clone carrying this T cell receptor (beta chain) turned up a few times. Its antigen remains unknown. V dropped 1 base and J dropped 4; count of bases not matched to a gene: 6. This CDR3 is 15 amino acids long. These data are taken from a study of cytomegalovirus exposure and HLA in healthy donors. The wider study: As released early, the data held 80 million to 90 million unique TCRs from HLA-typed donors. Study-level points and caveats: Later on, analysis showed that most CMV-associated TCR beta chains appeared to be HLA-restricted. When analyzed later, a missense DCLRE1C variant was found to be linked to TCR beta V- and J-gene trimming. Later findings reportedly placed an Asian-associated ancestry cluster below the approximately 670-donor mean for N-insertions.

The PCR had 60 Vbeta and 13 Jbeta primers. The table came from immunoSEQ multiplex PCR; TCRdb's copy has only in-frame clones and leaves some out. The sample holds some 150,000 clones, around 10% seen once. The clonotype originates from a middle-aged woman in good health and CMV-seropositive. This sequence joins TRBV23-1 and TRBJ2-7; 8 bases line up with TRBD2. TRBV23-1 is an ORF; its function is uncertain. The sequencing sample was made of PBMCs. CDR3 sequence reads: CASSQCNGGDYEQYF. The CDR3 DNA follows: TGCGCCAGCAGTCAATGTAACGGGGGGGATTACGAGCAGTACTTC.